This T cell receptor beta chain was identified during a study of T cell changes during pregnancy in multiple sclerosis. Clones were read by immunoSEQ multiplex PCR, and TCRdb kept only the in-frame ones, dropping some. Of around 40,000 clones listed, just over 90% are singletons. The V end was cut by 0 bases, the J end by 3 bases, with 14 bases between. This CDR3 comprises 16 residues. CDR1 and CDR2 from the germline V gene are LNHNV and YYDKDF (reference sequence). This clone occurred once. The chain couples TRBV15 to TRBJ1-1; D remains unclear. This clonotype originated in a female donor with multiple sclerosis, enrolled in a pregnancy study. The source material was CD4+ T cells from peripheral blood mononuclear cells, sampled in the third trimester of pregnancy. Here the CDR3 reads CATSREKVPGDTEAFF. The CDR3 bases are TGTGCCACCAGCAGAGAAAAGGTACCTGGAGACACTGAAGCTTTCTTT.